This paragraph covers one TCR beta chain sequence. This clone's antigen is unknown. Qualities for individual bases were not recorded, and no much larger clone is one base off. This sample stems from a study of blood T cells in healthy people across ages (dated by TCRdb to about 2015). Describing the broader study: In model experiments, template switching captured about one uniquely barcoded TCR beta cDNA molecule for every two T cells. Using deep sequencing normalized with unique cDNA molecular identifiers, the study measured how TCR beta repertoire diversity changes with age. Donors were grouped into four age groups: young (average roughly 17 years), middle-aged (39), aged (about 60) and long-lived (around 80). To avoid experimental bias, donors of different ages were distributed randomly across sequencing lanes. Two additional independent replicas of 1 million unique cDNA reads from the same blood draw were analyzed for two donors (one aged 18 to 30 and one aged 80 or older).

The germline V gene gives CDR1 as MGHRA and CDR2 as YSYEKL. Measured from the cysteine to the phenylalanine, the CDR3 is 14 residues long. Only the CDR3 region is kept as DNA, spanning 42 bases read in frame from base 1. The germline V and J ends show losses of 7 bases and 2 bases respectively, and no gene match explains 5 bases of the junction. Systemically healthy Caucasian individuals from Russia, some 36 in total and aged about 6 to 95 years, were included as donors. Approximately 9.7 milliliters of peripheral blood were drawn from each donor into EDTA-treated Vacutainer tubes. PBMCs were isolated by Ficoll-Paque density-gradient centrifugation, with at least 7 million obtained per sample. Total RNA was extracted from PBMCs with Trizol reagent, with at least 6 micrograms obtained per sample. The percentages of naive CD45RAhigh/CD27high T cells were determined by flow cytometry on a PBMC aliquot from every donor.

What the research found in general, with its limitations: There was a strong correlation between observed TCR beta diversity and the percentage of naive T cells measured by flow cytometry. Estimates of total diversity based on one million sequenced T cells were regarded as lower bounds and as underestimates. Compared with the aged group, more naive CD4+ T cells, fewer expanded clones and increased TCR diversity were shown by the long-lived group, suggesting age selection. Donor CMV infection status was unknown, potentially confounding age-related changes in expanded clonotypes. As age increased, observed TCR beta diversity per million T cells dropped in a roughly linear way, and a significant reduction was already evident by age 40. Because profiling used bulk unsorted PBMCs, naive and antigen-experienced compartments could not be compared conclusively.

The library was generated by 5' RACE. The data were produced on an Illumina HiSeq 2500. A second about 7 to 12 cycle PCR used a sample-barcoded 5' primer and a J-beta primer mix. A unique molecular identifier was introduced onto each TCR beta cDNA molecule by a template-switch 5' adaptor carrying 12 random nucleotides. Each sample yielded at least 3 million CDR3-containing paired-end reads. First-strand cDNA was synthesized from all RNA with the Mint cDNA synthesis kit, primed by a TRBC-specific oligonucleotide. All cDNA was treated with uracil-DNA glycosylase and then went through a first 18-cycle PCR with the universal primers M1SS and BC2_uni_R. Under the source paper's analysis protocol: Each sample was normalized by randomly selecting 1 million high-quality reads, each carrying a distinct molecular identifier. Reads sharing molecular identifiers were discarded rather than binned into consensus sequences. MiTCR, run with a Q25 quality threshold and the strictest error-elimination algorithm, handled CDR3 identification, clonotype clustering and error correction. A nonparametric unseen species model using Euler transformation provided a lower-bound estimate of total TCR beta diversity. The public reads were reanalyzed by TCRdb: fastp trimming at Q25, MiXCR alignment, in-frame beta chains only. Merged by CDR3 protein, the rows form single entries marked with the most common genes and DNA. The V and J calls come from TCRdb's annotation, not from the publication. Within this sample are some 1.1 million distinct CDR3 sequences, with 30% to 40% of them counted one time only. The ten largest clones take up around 13% of the sample.

The specimen was blood. The chain uses TRBV4-1 and TRBJ2-1, and TRBD1 aligns with 7 junction nucleotides. This TCR came from a man younger than 35 in good health. The CDR3 here reads CASTAGTAYNEQFF. In nucleotide form, the sequence is TGCGCCAGCACCGCCGGGACAGCCTACAATGAGCAGTTCTTC.